Sequencing of this T cell receptor (beta chain) was carried out in a study of T cells after posttransplantation cyclophosphamide. Study outcomes and limitations: Later blood repertoires were often dominated by clones from the donor CD8+ memory compartment.

Points on this clone: Its antigen is still unknown.

This CDR3 comprises 17 residues. J lost 4 bases, V lost 4 bases, and 11 bases had no gene match. Germline V gene data show CDR1 as SGDLS and CDR2 as YYNGEE. Cells defined as naive were viable CD3+CD4+ or CD3+CD8+ and CCR7+CD45RA+CD45RO-CD95-CD27+CD28+. Here immunoSEQ multiplex PCR was the method, and the copy in TCRdb shows in-frame clones only, minus some. The table records about 20,000 clones, nearly 99% of them present only once. The receptor was isolated from a middle-aged man in good health, CMV-negative, and a related stem cell transplant donor. The chain is built from TRBV9 and TRBJ2-2, with 9 bases that match TRBD2. The sequenced sample consisted of naive CD4+ T cells sorted from PBMCs. Here the CDR3 DNA reads TGTGCCAGCAGCCCTAGGCCGGGACTAGCAGTCACCGGGGAGCTGTTTTTT. Protein product: CASSPRPGLAVTGELFF.